This TCR beta chain originates from a study of radiotherapy plus CTLA-4 blockade in lung cancer. Overall study results and limits: Reports identified early blood T cell clone dynamics, with interferon-beta, as the best response predictor.

Turning to this clone: Its cognate antigen is unknown.

CTLA-4 blockade using ipilimumab, together with focal radiation, was received by patients with chemo-refractory metastatic non-small-cell lung cancer. The length of the CDR3 is 16 residues. The V gene end was trimmed by 0 bases and the J gene end by 1 base; junction bases not matched to a gene: 3. CDR1 and CDR2 (germline): MNHEY, SVGAGI. Measured with immunoSEQ multiplex PCR; TCRdb has only the in-frame clones, and not every one. Of tens of thousands of clones listed, roughly three quarters were seen once; the top ten hold around 2.4%. V is TRBV6-5 and J is TRBJ1-3; 7 bases line up with TRBD1. The source of this sequence is a human donor with non-small cell lung cancer whose response to radiotherapy plus ipilimumab could not be evaluated. The sample in question was peripheral blood, obtained from a patient treated with radiotherapy plus ipilimumab. The DNA of the CDR3 is TGTGCCAGCAGTTACTCGACAGGGTCATCTGGAAACACCATATATTTT. Protein: CASSYSTGSSGNTIYF.